The clone carrying this T cell receptor beta chain came up many times. V dropped 4 bases and J dropped 0; count of bases not matched to a gene: 1. Per the germline V gene, CDR1 is LGHNA and CDR2 is YSLEER. This CDR3 region has 16 residues. cDNA synthesis was performed by 5'RACE with 10-nucleotide random UMIs. TCRdb called the 5' RACE reads again in MiXCR, with one record for every CDR3 protein. In the table there are roughly 62,000 distinct CDR3 sequences, about 3.7% of which are singletons. The record originates from a study of neurological immune-mediated disorders. 2 million unsorted PBMCs were stored in RNAlater at -80 °C before RNA extraction.

The TCR sequence derives from a woman aged 45-65 years with multiple sclerosis. The sample taken for sequencing was PBMCs. This chain joins TRBV4-3 and TRBJ2-2; 11 positions match TRBD2. CDR3 protein: CASSRGLAANTGELFF. As DNA, the CDR3 is TGCGCCAGCAGCCGGGGACTAGCGGCGAACACCGGGGAGCTGTTTTTT.